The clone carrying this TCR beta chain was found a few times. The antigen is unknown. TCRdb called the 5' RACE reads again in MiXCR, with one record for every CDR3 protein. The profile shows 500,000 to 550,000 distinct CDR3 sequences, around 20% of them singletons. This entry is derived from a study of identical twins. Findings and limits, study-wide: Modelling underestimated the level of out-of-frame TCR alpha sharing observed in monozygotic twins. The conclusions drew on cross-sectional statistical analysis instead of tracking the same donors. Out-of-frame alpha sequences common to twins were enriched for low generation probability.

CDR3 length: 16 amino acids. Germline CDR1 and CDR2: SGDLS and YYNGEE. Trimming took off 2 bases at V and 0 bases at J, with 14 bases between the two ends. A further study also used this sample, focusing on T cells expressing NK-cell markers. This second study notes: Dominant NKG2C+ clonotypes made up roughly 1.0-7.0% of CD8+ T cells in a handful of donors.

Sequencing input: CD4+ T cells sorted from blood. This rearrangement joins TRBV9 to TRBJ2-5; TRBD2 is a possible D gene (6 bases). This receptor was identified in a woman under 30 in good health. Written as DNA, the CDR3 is TGTGCCAGCAGCGTCTGGGAAGGAGGGTACCAAGAGACCCAGTACTTC. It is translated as CASSVWEGGYQETQYF.